The text below deals with one T cell receptor beta chain. The sample comes from a study of human T cells and chemical hapten exposure. Trimming cost V 8 bases and J 1 base, with 11 bases left between them. From germline, CDR1 is SQVTM and CDR2 ANQGSEA. The CDR3 extends over 12 amino acids. Noted time point: patch test 1, 2 weeks after DPC sensitization. Described treatment: therapeutic diphenylcyclopropenone sensitization with weekly scalp DPC. The donor pool consisted of alopecia patients aged 18 to 70 years, considered suitable for DPC. Total RNA was extracted from unfractionated whole blood. In TCRdb, the RACE reads were re-called with MiXCR into one record per CDR3 protein. This sample has roughly 180,000 distinct CDR3 sequences; roughly 15% occur once, and the top ten carry 1.7%.

This TCR was recovered from a woman in her 30s with alopecia areata. Some clones in this sample may be carry-over from other donors' samples. The rearrangement links TRBV29-1 to TRBJ2-5; D gene unclear. The material sequenced was whole blood, taken in connection with sensitization to the hapten diphenylcyclopropenone (DPC). The CDR3: CSFLASQETQYF. The CDR3 coding sequence is TGCAGCTTTCTCGCCTCCCAAGAGACCCAGTACTTC.